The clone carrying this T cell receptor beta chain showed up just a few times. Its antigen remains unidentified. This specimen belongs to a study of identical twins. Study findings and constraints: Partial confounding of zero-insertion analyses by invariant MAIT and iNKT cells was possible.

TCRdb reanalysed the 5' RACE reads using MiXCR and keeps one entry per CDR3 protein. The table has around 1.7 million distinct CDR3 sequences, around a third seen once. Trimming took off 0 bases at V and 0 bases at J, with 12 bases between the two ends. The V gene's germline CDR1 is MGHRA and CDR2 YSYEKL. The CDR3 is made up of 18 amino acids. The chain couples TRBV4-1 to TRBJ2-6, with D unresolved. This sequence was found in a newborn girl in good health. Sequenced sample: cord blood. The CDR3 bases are TGCGCCAGCAGCCAAGATCCGCCCACCTACTCTGGGGCCAACGTCCTGACTTTC. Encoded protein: CASSQDPPTYSGANVLTF.